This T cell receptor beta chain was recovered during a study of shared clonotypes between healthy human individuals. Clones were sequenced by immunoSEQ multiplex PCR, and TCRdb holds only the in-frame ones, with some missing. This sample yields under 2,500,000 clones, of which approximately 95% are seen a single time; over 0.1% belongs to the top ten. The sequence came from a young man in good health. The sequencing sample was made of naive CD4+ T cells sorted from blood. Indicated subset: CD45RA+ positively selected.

Here the CDR3 reads CASSSRGGYSNQPQHF. The CDR3 DNA is TGTGCCAGCAGCTCCAGGGGGGGCTATAGCAATCAGCCCCAGCATTTT. The chain joins TRBV7-8 to TRBJ1-5; TRBD1 matches at 7 bases. The CDR3 spans 16 residues. Germline V gene sequence: CDR1 SGHVS, CDR2 FQNEAQ. V shed 4 bases and J 0 bases; nucleotides not matched to a gene: 6. Combining the CDR3 with reference TRBV7-8 and TRBJ1-5 gives the whole variable domain GAGVSQSPRYKVAKRGQDVALRCDPISGHVSLFWYQQALGQGPEFLTYFQNEAQLDKSGLPSDRFFAERPEGSVSTLKIQRTQQEDSAVYLCASSSRGGYSNQPQHFGDGTRLSIL.